This T cell receptor beta chain was profiled in a study of CD8+ T cells in alopecia areata. Sorting from PBMCs produced CD4+ and CD8+ T cells. Study-wide results and limits: Compared with normal scalp, lesional scalp had higher clonality and more expanded CD8+ clones. Unlike in mice, where it was clearer, TCR sharing across patients was less clear, possibly HLA-related.

Extracted RNA was reverse transcribed, and the resulting cDNA served as sequencing template. Method: immunoSEQ multiplex PCR; TCRdb's copy keeps in-frame clones and lacks some. The sample contains 140,000 to 150,000 clones, approximately 56% of which appear only once. This clone has only one observation. What it binds is not known. Trimming took 0 bases from V and 1 from J, leaving 11 bases between them. The CDR3 spans 16 residues. CDR1 SGDLS and CDR2 YYNGEE come from the germline V gene. The chain uses TRBV9 and TRBJ2-1; weak D call: TRBD1 (6 bases). The origin of this receptor is a human donor in good health. Sequenced material: CD8+ T cells sorted from blood. CDR3 DNA sequence: TGTGCCAGCAGCGTAGGTGGCGGACAGTCCTACAATGAGCAGTTCTTC. Protein: CASSVGGGQSYNEQFF.